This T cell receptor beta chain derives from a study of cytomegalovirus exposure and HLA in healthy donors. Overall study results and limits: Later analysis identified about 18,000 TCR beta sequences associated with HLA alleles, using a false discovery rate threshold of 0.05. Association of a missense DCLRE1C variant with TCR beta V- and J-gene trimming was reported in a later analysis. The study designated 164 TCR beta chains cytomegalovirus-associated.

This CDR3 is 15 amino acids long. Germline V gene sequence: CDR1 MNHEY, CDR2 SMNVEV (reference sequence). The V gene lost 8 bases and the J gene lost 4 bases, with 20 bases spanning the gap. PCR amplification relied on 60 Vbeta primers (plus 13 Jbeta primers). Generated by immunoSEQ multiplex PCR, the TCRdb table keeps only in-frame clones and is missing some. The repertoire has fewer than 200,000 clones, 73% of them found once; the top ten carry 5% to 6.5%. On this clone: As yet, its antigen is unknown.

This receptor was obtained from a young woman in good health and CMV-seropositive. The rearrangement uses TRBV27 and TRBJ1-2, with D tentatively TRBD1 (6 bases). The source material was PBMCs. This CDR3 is CASAPRQAEVYGYTF. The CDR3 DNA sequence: TGTGCCAGCGCCCCCCGACAGGCAGAGGTCTATGGCTACACCTTC.